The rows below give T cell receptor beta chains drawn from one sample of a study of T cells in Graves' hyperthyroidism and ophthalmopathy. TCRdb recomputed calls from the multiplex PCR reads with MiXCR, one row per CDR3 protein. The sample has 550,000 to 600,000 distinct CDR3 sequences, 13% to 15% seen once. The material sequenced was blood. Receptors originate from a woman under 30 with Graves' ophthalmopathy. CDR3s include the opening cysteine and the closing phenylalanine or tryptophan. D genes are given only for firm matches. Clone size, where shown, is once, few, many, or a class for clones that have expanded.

DNA: TGCACCCGTAGGAGTAGGTCCTACGAGCAGTACTTC
CDR3: CTRRSRSYEQYF
V: TRBV20-1
length: 12
size: few
D: NA
J: TRBJ2-7

DNA: TGTGCCAGCAGGGACTACCGGGGCCGCAATGAGCAGTTCTTC
CDR3: CASRDYRGRNEQFF
V: TRBV7-3
length: 14
size: many
D: NA
J: TRBJ2-1

DNA: TGTGCCAGCAGTGGCGGGACACAAGAGACCCAGTACTTC
CDR3: CASSGGTQETQYF
V: TRBV2
length: 13
size: many
D: NA
J: TRBJ2-5

DNA: TGTGCCAGTAGTATGCTAGCGGGGAAGCCAATGAACACCGGGGAGCTGTTTTTT
CDR3: CASSMLAGKPMNTGELFF
V: TRBV19
length: 18
size: few
D: TRBD2
J: TRBJ2-2

DNA: TGCAGTGCTAGCTACAGGGTTGATCAGCCCCAGCATTTT
CDR3: CSASYRVDQPQHF
V: TRBV20-1
length: 13
size: many
D: NA
J: TRBJ1-5

DNA: TGTGCCAGCAGTGAAAAATTGGCCTTAGATACGCAGTATTTT
CDR3: CASSEKLALDTQYF
V: TRBV2
length: 14
size: many
D: NA
J: TRBJ2-3

DNA: TGTGCCAGCAGCTTACTTACGAAACTCAATGAGCAGTTCTTC
CDR3: CASSLLTKLNEQFF
V: TRBV7-8
length: 14
size: many
D: NA
J: TRBJ2-1

DNA: TGTGCCAGCAGTGACCGCTACCGGGACAGCTCCCCCTTAAGCTCTGGGGCCAACGTCCTGACTTTC
CDR3: CASSDRYRDSSPLSSGANVLTF
V: TRBV2
length: 22
size: many
D: TRBD1
J: TRBJ2-6

DNA: TGTGCCAGCAGTGAGGCGGGGGGCAAGGAGACCCAGTACTTC
CDR3: CASSEAGGKETQYF
V: TRBV6-1
length: 14
size: NA
D: TRBD2
J: TRBJ2-5

DNA: TGTGCCAGCAGTAAAGGACTGGAAGAGGCCCAGTACTTC
CDR3: CASSKGLEEAQYF
V: TRBV27
length: 13
size: NA
D: NA
J: TRBJ2-5

DNA: TGTGCCAGCAGTTTATCGTCAAGTTTTAGCCTAAATACGCAGTATTTT
CDR3: CASSLSSSFSLNTQYF
V: TRBV27
length: 16
size: NA
D: NA
J: TRBJ2-3

DNA: TGTGCCAGCAGTTTTTCTCCCGGGGGGGGGGGAACCTACGAGCAGTACTTC
CDR3: CASSFSPGGGGTYEQYF
V: TRBV28
length: 17
size: many
D: TRBD2
J: TRBJ2-7

DNA: TGTGCCAGCACCGTCGGGGTAGCGAGCAATGAGCAGTTCTTC
CDR3: CASTVGVASNEQFF
V: TRBV6-2/TRBV6-3
length: 14
size: many
D: NA
J: TRBJ2-1

DNA: TGTGCCAGCAGCTCCGGTCCAGCGGGCTCCTACGAGCAGTACTTC
CDR3: CASSSGPAGSYEQYF
V: TRBV7-3
length: 15
size: many
D: NA
J: TRBJ2-7

DNA: TGTGCTAGTGGTCTGCTTAGCGGGACTCTCACAGATACGCAGTATTTT
CDR3: CASGLLSGTLTDTQYF
V: TRBV12-5
length: 16
size: few
D: TRBD2
J: TRBJ2-3

DNA: TGTGCCAGCAGCGATCCCACCACCACAGGTACGCAGTATTTT
CDR3: CASSDPTTTGTQYF
V: TRBV9
length: 14
size: NA
D: NA
J: TRBJ2-3

DNA: TGCAGTGCTAGAGGGGGTGCTAGCGGGGAGGCCAGCTCCTACGAGCAGTACTTC
CDR3: CSARGGASGEASSYEQYF
V: TRBV20-1
length: 18
size: NA
D: TRBD2
J: TRBJ2-7

DNA: TGTGCCTGGAGTTCACAAGTTGGGACACGCGGCGAGCAGTACTTC
CDR3: CAWSSQVGTRGEQYF
V: TRBV30
length: 15
size: many
D: NA
J: TRBJ2-7

DNA: TGTGCCAGCAGCCGTAGAGGAACAGGGCAAGAGACCCAGTACTTC
CDR3: CASSRRGTGQETQYF
V: TRBV7-9
length: 15
size: many
D: NA
J: TRBJ2-5

DNA: TGTGCCAGCAGCCCCGCCCCGGGACTAGCGGGTTACGAGCAGTACTTC
CDR3: CASSPAPGLAGYEQYF
V: TRBV7-3
length: 16
size: once
D: TRBD2
J: TRBJ2-7

DNA: TGTGCCAGCAGTTTACGGAGCAGGGAGTCCTACGAGCAGTACTTC
CDR3: CASSLRSRESYEQYF
V: TRBV6-1
length: 15
size: many
D: NA
J: TRBJ2-7

DNA: TGTGCCAGCAGCCAGCCGTCTAGCGTCTCCACAGATACGCAGTATTTT
CDR3: CASSQPSSVSTDTQYF
V: TRBV3-1
length: 16
size: NA
D: NA
J: TRBJ2-3

DNA: TGTGCCAGCAGCCCCAGACAGGGGGCCTCCTACAATGAGCAGTTCTTC
CDR3: CASSPRQGASYNEQFF
V: TRBV9
length: 16
size: NA
D: TRBD1
J: TRBJ2-1

DNA: TGTGCCAGCCGTATGGGAGAACCTGGGGCCAACGTCCTGACTTTC
CDR3: CASRMGEPGANVLTF
V: TRBV5-4
length: 15
size: NA
D: NA
J: TRBJ2-6

DNA: TGTGCCAGTAGTATCCAGCGGGTCACCGGGGAGCTGTTTTTT
CDR3: CASSIQRVTGELFF
V: TRBV19
length: 14
size: once
D: NA
J: TRBJ2-2

DNA: TGTGCCAGCAGTTACCCGGGGAGTACTGAAGCTTTCTTT
CDR3: CASSYPGSTEAFF
V: TRBV6-2/TRBV6-3
length: 13
size: many
D: NA
J: TRBJ1-1

DNA: TGTGCCAGCAGTGAATATGGCGGAACGCAGTACTTC
CDR3: CASSEYGGTQYF
V: TRBV6-1
length: 12
size: NA
D: NA
J: TRBJ2-7

DNA: TGTGCCAGCAGTGGAGGGACTATACTGAACTTC
CDR3: CASSGGTILNF
V: TRBV12-3/TRBV12-4
length: 11
size: NA
D: TRBD2
J: TRBJ2-5

DNA: TGCAGCGTTGGCCAGACCTACGAGCAGTACTTC
CDR3: CSVGQTYEQYF
V: TRBV29-1
length: 11
size: many
D: NA
J: TRBJ2-7

DNA: TGCAGCGTTGAACGGGGTACAGGGTCCGAGCAGTACTTC
CDR3: CSVERGTGSEQYF
V: TRBV29-1
length: 13
size: few
D: NA
J: TRBJ2-7

DNA: TGTGCCAGTAAGATTGGGGGTCTGAATCAGCCCCAGCATTTT
CDR3: CASKIGGLNQPQHF
V: TRBV19
length: 14
size: few
D: NA
J: TRBJ1-5